This TCR beta chain was recorded in a study of T-cell reconstitution after alpha-beta-depleted transplantation in children (dated by TCRdb to 2016 to 2018). Regarding the complete study: Using TCR repertoire profiling, the study followed T-cell immune reconstitution in a quantitative way in children after TCRalphabeta/CD19-depleted allogeneic hematopoietic cell transplantation.

The sample's treatment or condition label, in plain terms: allogeneic hematopoietic cell transplantation with graft depleted of TCRalphabeta T cells and CD19 B cells. Transplant recipients were children who received TCRalphabeta/CD19-depleted allogeneic hematopoietic cell grafts. This clonotype was detected many times. Its antigen is currently not known. Per-base qualities were not stored, and no clone one base away is much larger. Libraries came from PCR. The instrument was an Illumina HiSeq 2500. TCR library preparation used molecular barcoding, with unique molecular identifiers applied to normalize quantification of the TCRbeta repertoire. TCRdb reprocessing: public reads trimmed at Q25 with fastp, clones called with MiXCR, in-frame beta chains kept. Entries that share a CDR3 protein sequence are merged under the most common genes and DNA. The sample table lists about 580,000 distinct CDR3 sequences, roughly a quarter of them with a count of one. The top ten hold less than 40% of the sample.

Summary of the overall study and its limitations: About two months after transplant, the apparently early recovery of alphabetaT-cell counts reportedly depended on just several hundred clones that had expanded rapidly and came from non-depleted graft cells. Hyperexpanded clone frequencies declined over subsequent months; after one year, T-cell counts and TCRbeta diversity were mostly attributed to newly produced T cells. In some patients, the high TCRbeta diversity seen at day 60 was put down to recipient T cells and intrathymic progenitors that had survived conditioning.

The sequence was obtained from a boy younger than two with Wiskott-Aldrich syndrome, due to receive a stem cell transplant. The starting material was PBMCs, obtained before TCRalphabeta/CD19-depleted stem cell transplant.

The DNA sequence follows: TGTGCCAGCAGCTTAAGGGGGGATGAAAAACTGTTTTTT. It encodes CASSLRGDEKLFF. The sequence links TRBV11-2 to TRBJ1-4; matching of 6 bases hints at TRBD1 as the D gene. The trim is 2 bases for V and 6 bases for J, with a gap of 7 bases between the germline ends. Sequences SGHAT (CDR1) and FQNNGV (CDR2) are obtained from the germline V gene. Measured from the cysteine to the phenylalanine, the CDR3 is 13 residues long. Only the CDR3 DNA is retained, 39 bases long and in frame from the first base.